The clone carrying this T cell receptor beta chain was seen a single time. The record originates from a study of identical twins. The J segment lost 1 base and the V segment lost 8 bases, leaving 5 bases of the junction unmatched. The CDR3 covers 14 residues. Germline CDR1 is ENHRY and CDR2 is SYGVKD. TCRdb independently ran MiXCR on the 5' RACE reads; one entry per CDR3 protein. The table shows 1.5 million or so distinct CDR3 sequences, with less than 35% occurring only once. The clonotype originates from a newborn girl in good health. The chain is built from TRBV10-3 and TRBJ1-1, with TRBD1 matching over 9 bases. The sample comprised cord blood. In nucleotides, the CDR3 is TGTGCCATCGTCCCGGGACAGGGGAACACTGAAGCTTTCTTT. Translating gives CAIVPGQGNTEAFF.